These 22 T cell receptor beta chains were sequenced from one sample in a study of kidney transplant recipient with SARS-CoV-2 infection (dated by TCRdb to the early 2020s). Sequenced using an Illumina MiSeq. TCRdb redid the processing of the public reads, applying fastp at Q25 and MiXCR, and retained in-frame beta chains. Merged by CDR3 protein, the rows form single entries marked with the most common genes and DNA. The sample table holds 200,000 to 300,000 distinct CDR3 sequences, of which 29% were seen once. The top ten constitute around 7.8% of the sample. This specimen's time point label, interpreted: pre-pandemic baseline sample and day 111 after first positive SARS-CoV-2 test. This specimen consisted of a blood sample, obtained at baseline and between days 110 and 120 from a kidney transplant recipient. All receptors derive from a young adult male patient who had COVID-19 and was a kidney transplant recipient. After a transplant, the graft donor may have provided part of the T cells.

This clonotype was recorded at least ten times. The gene calls are TRBV10-3 and TRBJ2-7; TRBD1 might be the D (10 bases). The CDR3 has 20 residues. Germline V gene sequence: CDR1 ENHRY, CDR2 SYGVKD. V was cut by 0 bases and J by 0 bases, with 24 bases left in between. CDR3 DNA sequence: TGTGCCATCAGTGAGTCTTGGGACAGGGGTGGTAGCGGGAGCTCCTACGAGCAGTACTTC. This translates into CAISESWDRGGSGSSYEQYF.

Details on this clonotype: The germline gene is not matched at one end of the junction; a read error may be the cause. The chain recombines TRBV6-5 with TRBJ1-2; D is uncertain. From germline, CDR1 is MNHEY and CDR2 SVGAGI. The length of the CDR3 is 17 residues. CDR3 in amino acids: CANSTVVSMRKAYGYTF. The CDR3, as DNA: TGTGCCAACAGTACGGTCGTCTCTATGCGAAAGGCCTATGGCTACACCTTC.

This clonotype was seen ten or more times. This chain links TRBV27 with TRBJ1-6; 7 bases are shared with TRBD1. Losses at the gene ends were 4 bases for V and 4 bases for J; bases not matched to a gene: 7. The CDR3 is 16 amino acids. Germline V gene sequence: CDR1 MNHEY, CDR2 SMNVEV (reference sequence). CDR3 DNA: TGTGCCAGCAGTTCCACAGGGGCCCCTTATAATTCACCCCTCCACTTT. Its protein product is CASSSTGAPYNSPLHF.

On this clonotype itself: A read error may be the cause here, since a much bigger clone is one base away. Since no conserved phenylalanine or tryptophan closes the CDR3, a read error is the likely cause. The chain combines TRBV6-6 with TRBJ1-3; D uncertain. The germline V gene encodes CDR1 MNHNY and CDR2 SVGAGI (reference sequence). The CDR3 has 14 amino acids. Trimming removed 6 bases at V and 4 bases at J, with 13 bases between. The CDR3 DNA follows: TGTGCCAGCAGAGGCCATGAGAGGGGAAACACCATATATTCT. It yields the protein CASRGHERGNTIYS.

This clonotype appeared a few times. CDR3: CASSLARRIGAYNEQFF. CDR3 DNA sequence: TGTGCCAGCAGTTTAGCCCGTAGGATAGGGGCCTACAATGAGCAGTTCTTC. The J gene is TRBJ2-1, the V gene TRBV27, with D possibly being TRBD1 (5 bases). CDR1 is MNHEY and CDR2 is SMNVEV in the germline V gene (reference sequence). Trimming took 2 bases from V and 2 from J, leaving 16 bases between them. This CDR3 spans 17 amino acids.

This clonotype appeared many times. The chain uses TRBV5-4 and TRBJ2-5, with D uncertain. Germline assignment: CDR1 SGHNT and CDR2 YYREEE (reference sequence). The CDR3 runs to 12 residues. V was cut by 0 bases and J by 0 bases, with 0 bases left in between. Here the CDR3 reads CASSLDQETQYF. The CDR3 nucleotides read TGTGCCAGCAGCTTGGACCAAGAGACCCAGTACTTC.

The chain carries TRBV5-1 and TRBJ2-5; no clear D. Germline V gene lookup returns CDR1 SGHRS and CDR2 YFSETQ. The V end lost 4 bases, the J end lost 0 bases, and 13 bases lay between the germline ends. The CDR3 is made up of 15 amino acids. The CDR3 coding sequence is TGCGCCAGCAGCCCCAGGCGTTCGTACCAAGAGACCCAGTACTTC. Translation gives CASSPRRSYQETQYF.

The chain couples TRBV19 to TRBJ2-3; 8 nucleotides align to TRBD2. CDR1 is LNHDA and CDR2 is SQIVND in the germline V gene (reference sequence). CDR3 length: 15 residues. V was clipped by 4 bases and J by 0 bases; unmatched bases: 3. The CDR3, as DNA: TGTGCCAGTAGTAATCTAGCGGGCAGCACAGATACGCAGTATTTT. Residues: CASSNLAGSTDTQYF. Variable domain in full (rest from reference TRBV19 and TRBJ2-3): DGGITQSPKYLFRKEGQNVTLSCEQNLNHDAMYWYRQDPGQGLRLIYYSQIVNDFQKGDIAEGYSVSREKKESFPLTVTSAQKNPTAFYLCASSNLAGSTDTQYFGPGTRLTVL.

Many counts were recorded for this clonotype. One end of the junction fails to match germline, which may point to a read error. The chain couples TRBV12-3 or TRBV12-4 to TRBJ2-7; TRBD2 agrees at 8 bases. This CDR3 is built from 14 residues. The CDR3 loop reads CASSLAGPNYEQYF. The DNA for the CDR3 is TGTGCCAGCAGCTTAGCGGGGCCCAATTACGAGCAGTACTTC.

This clonotype was observed many times. The chain recombines TRBV7-8 with TRBJ1-2, with D unresolved. The CDR3 spans 17 residues. The germline V gene encodes CDR1 SGHVS and CDR2 FQNEAQ. V lost 3 bases, J lost 4 bases, and 21 bases lay in between. The CDR3 is CASSFLAFTRKTYGYTF. CDR3 nucleotides: TGTGCCAGCAGCTTCCTGGCGTTTACCCGAAAGACCTATGGCTACACCTTC. Together with reference TRBV7-8 and TRBJ1-2, the CDR3 gives the full variable domain: GAGVSQSPRYKVAKRGQDVALRCDPISGHVSLFWYQQALGQGPEFLTYFQNEAQLDKSGLPSDRFFAERPEGSVSTLKIQRTQQEDSAVYLCASSFLAFTRKTYGYTFGSGTRLTVV.

This clonotype was detected ten times or more. The V gene is TRBV5-6, the J gene TRBJ1-2; TRBD1 agrees at 9 bases. V lost 4 bases and J lost 2; bases outside the gene matches: 6. The CDR3 contains 15 residues. Germline V gene data show CDR1 as SGHDT and CDR2 as YYEEEE. The CDR3 region has the DNA TGTGCCAGCAGCCCTGGGACAGGGTACAACTATGGCTACACCTTC. Protein product: CASSPGTGYNYGYTF.

This clonotype was picked up many times. It is unclear where the CDR3 begins or ends on the DNA, so no DNA is shown, and the CDR3 is as TCRdb lists it. V is TRBV7-5 and J is TRBJ1-2. TRBV7-5 is a known pseudogene. From its first to its last residue, the CDR3 has 19 amino acids. This CDR3 is CISVPELTSEVGKTYGYTF.

Concerning this clonotype itself: A far larger clone is one base from this, pointing to a likely read error. The J gene is TRBJ2-5, the V gene TRBV12-5; 8 bases fit TRBD2. Near its end, the DNA agrees better with TRBJ2-1, so the J call may be wrong. Germline loops: CDR1 LGHNT, CDR2 FRNRAP. CDR3 length: 15 residues. CDR3 sequence reads: CARGPPAGAYNEQFF. In DNA, the CDR3 is TGTGCTAGGGGTCCCCCAGCGGGAGCGTACAATGAGCAGTTCTTC.

This clonotype appeared many times. The V and J genes are TRBV7-1 and TRBJ1-2; D is unresolved. TRBV7-1 is placed among ORFs of uncertain function. The V and J ends lost 5 bases and 4 bases respectively, with 23 bases between them. This CDR3 spans 17 amino acids. In nucleotides, the CDR3 is TGTGCCAGCAGCGGACCAGGTCACGAGGGAAAGACCTATGGCTACACCTTC. The encoded protein is CASSGPGHEGKTYGYTF.

Many counts were recorded for this clonotype. This chain links TRBV8-2 with TRBJ1-2. TRBV8-2 corresponds to a pseudogene. The CDR3 loop spans 16 amino acids. This CDR3 reads CGSLKDDSRKTYGYTF. CDR3 sequence (DNA): TGTGGCAGTTTAAAGGATGATAGCCGAAAGACCTATGGCTACACCTTC.

This clonotype has a count of ten or more. The chain couples TRBV7-3 to TRBJ2-7; D not certain. Trimming took off 5 bases at V and 3 bases at J, with 11 bases between the two ends. Germline assignment: CDR1 SGHTA and CDR2 FQGTGA. There are 13 residues in the CDR3. The CDR3 sequence is CASSQRPGYEQYF. DNA for the CDR3: TGTGCCAGCAGCCAACGGCCGGGCTACGAGCAGTACTTC.

There are many counts of this clonotype. This chain connects TRBV5-1 to TRBJ2-5, with D possibly called TRBD1 or TRBD2 (5 bases each). Germline V gene lookup returns CDR1 SGHRS and CDR2 YFSETQ. Trimming left V 3 bases short and J 5 bases short, with 11 bases between. The CDR3 extends over 13 amino acids. The CDR3 DNA is TGCGCCAGCAGCTCTTACGGGACGGAGACCCAGTACTTC. This codes for CASSSYGTETQYF.

As for this clonotype: A much bigger clone sits one base away, suggesting this may be a read error. The rearrangement joins TRBV27 to TRBJ2-1, with D unresolved. Germline V lookup: CDR1 MNHEY, CDR2 SMNVEV (reference sequence). This CDR3 is built from 15 residues. The CDR3 bases are TGTGCCAGCAGTTACCGAGCAAGCTCCTACGATGAGCAGTTCTTC. This translates into CASSYRASSYDEQFF.

At least ten counts were recorded for this clonotype. The V and J genes are TRBV27 and TRBJ2-6; TRBD2 aligns across 13 bases. Germline CDR1 reads MNHEY; CDR2 reads SMNVEV (reference sequence). The CDR3 is made up of 18 amino acids. V lost 4 bases to trimming and J lost 1 base; unmatched junction nucleotides: 4. CDR3 nucleotides: TGTGCCAGCAGTTCAGGACTAGCGGGGGTTTCTGGGGCCAACGTCCTGACTTTC. It is translated as CASSSGLAGVSGANVLTF.

This clonotype has ten or more counts. V is TRBV4-1 and J is TRBJ2-7; D gene ambiguous. Per the germline V gene, CDR1 is MGHRA and CDR2 is YSYEKL. This CDR3 region has 14 residues. V lost 4 bases and J 5 bases, leaving 15 bases between the germline ends. CDR3 sequence: CASSPPSGADEQYF. The CDR3 region has the DNA TGCGCCAGCAGCCCCCCGTCGGGCGCGGACGAGCAGTACTTC.

With regard to this clonotype: A much larger clone differs from this one at a single base, so this may be a read error. The rearrangement links TRBV20-1 to TRBJ2-5; tentative D call: TRBD1 (5 bases). In germline, CDR1 is DFQATT, CDR2 SNEGSKA (reference sequence). V was shortened by 4 bases and J by 7 bases, with 13 bases between the two germline ends. The CDR3 loop spans 12 amino acids. The CDR3 sequence is CSAIGPRGTQYF. The CDR3 region has the DNA TGCAGTGCTATAGGGCCAAGGGGGACCCAGTACTTC.

There are many counts of this clonotype. The CDR3 nucleotides are TGCAGTGCGGAGCTGCTCCAAGAGACCCAGTACTTC. Protein: CSAELLQETQYF. V is TRBV20-1 and J is TRBJ2-5, with D uncertain. The CDR3 consists of 12 residues. V was trimmed by 6 bases and J by 1 base, leaving 9 bases between them. Germline CDR1 DFQATT, CDR2 SNEGSKA (reference sequence).